In this sample, the clone carrying this T cell receptor (beta chain) turned up a few times. What it recognizes is unknown. TCRdb recomputed calls from the reads with MiXCR, one row per CDR3 protein. Seen here are 46,000 or so distinct CDR3 sequences, roughly 22% observed once, and the top ten hold 18%. This record belongs to a study of T cell repertoires in cytomegalovirus infection. Overall study context: Public TCR beta signature analysis indicated the presence of both CMV infection and matching HLA type.

The CDR3 runs to 14 residues. The J segment lost 7 bases and the V segment lost 7 bases, leaving 8 bases of the junction unmatched. The germline V gene encodes CDR1 LNHDA and CDR2 SQIVND (reference sequence). Study-wide points: Dominant in the ex vivo response were TCR beta clonotypes restricted by HLA-C and specific for CMV. Of the TCR beta families, the public ones yielded a cumulative frequency that identified carriers of CMV plus the relevant HLA.

This chain connects TRBV19 to TRBJ1-5, with 9 bases identical to TRBD1. This TCR came from a human donor in good health (CMV status not recorded). Some clones in this sample may be carry-over from other donors' samples. The specimen was PBMCs, sequenced either directly or after in vitro stimulation (not recorded which). Here the CDR3 reads CASTTTGGGQPQHF. The CDR3 DNA reads as TGTGCCAGTACTACGACAGGGGGAGGCCAGCCCCAGCATTTT. Variable domain in full (rest from reference TRBV19 and TRBJ1-5): DGGITQSPKYLFRKEGQNVTLSCEQNLNHDAMYWYRQDPGQGLRLIYYSQIVNDFQKGDIAEGYSVSREKKESFPLTVTSAQKNPTAFYLCASTTTGGGQPQHFGDGTRLSIL.